This T cell receptor (beta chain) was recovered during a study of cytomegalovirus exposure and HLA in healthy donors. Details on this clone: Its antigen is currently unknown.

Whole-study findings and limits: The authors listed 164 TCR beta chains as cytomegalovirus-associated.

Assay used: immunoSEQ multiplex PCR; TCRdb lists only in-frame clones, some missing. The sample shows roughly 130,000 clones, approximately 92% of them seen only once. The donors were part of the 120-subject validation cohort, which stood apart from the roughly 700-subject first cohort. In germline, CDR1 is MNHEY, CDR2 SMNVEV (reference sequence). The CDR3 has 13 amino acids. V lost 4 bases and J lost 2, with 9 bases in between. The sample consisted of PBMCs. This chain connects TRBV27 to TRBJ2-7; D is perhaps TRBD1 (6 bases). This TCR derives from a woman younger than 30 in good health and CMV-seropositive. CDR3 region: CASSSGQTYEQYF. CDR3 in DNA: TGTGCCAGCAGTTCAGGACAGACCTACGAGCAGTACTTC.